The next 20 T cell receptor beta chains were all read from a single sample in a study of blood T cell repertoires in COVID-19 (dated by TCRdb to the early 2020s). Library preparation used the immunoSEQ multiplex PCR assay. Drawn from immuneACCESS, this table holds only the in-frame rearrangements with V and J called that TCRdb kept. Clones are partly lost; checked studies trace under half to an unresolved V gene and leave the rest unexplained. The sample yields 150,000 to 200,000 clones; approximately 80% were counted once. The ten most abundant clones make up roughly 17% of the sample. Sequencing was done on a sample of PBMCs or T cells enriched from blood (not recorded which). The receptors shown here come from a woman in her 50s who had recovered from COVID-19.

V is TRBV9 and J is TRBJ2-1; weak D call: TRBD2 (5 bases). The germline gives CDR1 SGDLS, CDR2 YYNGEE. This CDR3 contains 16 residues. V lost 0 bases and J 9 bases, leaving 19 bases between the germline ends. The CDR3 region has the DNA TGTGCCAGCAGCGTAGCTACACTAGGCGGGCGCGTTGAGCAGTTCTTC. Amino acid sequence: CASSVATLGGRVEQFF.

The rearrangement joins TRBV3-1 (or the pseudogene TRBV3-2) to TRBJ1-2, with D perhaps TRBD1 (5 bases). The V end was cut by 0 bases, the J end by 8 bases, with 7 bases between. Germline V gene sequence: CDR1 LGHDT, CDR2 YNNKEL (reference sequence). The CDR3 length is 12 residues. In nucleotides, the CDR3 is TGTGCCAGCAGCCAAGAACAGGCCGGCTACACCTTC. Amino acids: CASSQEQAGYTF.

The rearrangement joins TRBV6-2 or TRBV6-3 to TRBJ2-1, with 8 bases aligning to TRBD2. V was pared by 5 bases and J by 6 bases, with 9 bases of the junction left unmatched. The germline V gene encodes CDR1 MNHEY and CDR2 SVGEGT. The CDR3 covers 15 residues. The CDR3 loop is CASSKLAGDGNEQFF. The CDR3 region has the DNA TGTGCCAGCAGTAAGCTAGCGGGCGACGGCAATGAGCAGTTCTTC.

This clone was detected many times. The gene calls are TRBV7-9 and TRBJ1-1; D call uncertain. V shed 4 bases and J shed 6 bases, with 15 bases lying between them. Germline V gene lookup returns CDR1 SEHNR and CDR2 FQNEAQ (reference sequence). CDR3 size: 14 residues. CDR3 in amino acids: CASSSVNSPAEAFF. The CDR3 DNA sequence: TGTGCCAGCAGCTCGGTAAACAGTCCGGCTGAAGCTTTCTTT.

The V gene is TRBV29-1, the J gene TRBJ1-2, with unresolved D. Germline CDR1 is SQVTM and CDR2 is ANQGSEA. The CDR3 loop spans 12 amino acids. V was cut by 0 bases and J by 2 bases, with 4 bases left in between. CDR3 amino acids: CSVEDRNYGYTF. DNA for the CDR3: TGCAGCGTTGAAGACAGAAACTATGGCTACACCTTC.

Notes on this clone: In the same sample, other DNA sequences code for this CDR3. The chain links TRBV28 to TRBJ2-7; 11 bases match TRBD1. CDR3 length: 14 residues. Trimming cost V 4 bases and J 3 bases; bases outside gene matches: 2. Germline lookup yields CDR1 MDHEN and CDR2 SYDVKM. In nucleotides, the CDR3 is TGTGCCAGCAGTTCAGGGACAGGGGGCTACGAGCAGTACTTC. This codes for CASSSGTGGYEQYF.

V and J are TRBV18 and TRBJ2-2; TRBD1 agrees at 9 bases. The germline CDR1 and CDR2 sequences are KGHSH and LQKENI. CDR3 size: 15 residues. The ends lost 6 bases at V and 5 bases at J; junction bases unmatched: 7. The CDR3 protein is CASSWRTGVTGELFF. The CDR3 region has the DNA TGTGCCAGCTCCTGGAGGACAGGGGTAACCGGGGAGCTGTTTTTT.

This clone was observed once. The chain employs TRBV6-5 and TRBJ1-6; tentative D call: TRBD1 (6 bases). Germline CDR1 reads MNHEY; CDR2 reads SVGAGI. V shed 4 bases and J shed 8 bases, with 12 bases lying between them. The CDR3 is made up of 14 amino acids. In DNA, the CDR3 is TGTGCCAGCAGTTGGGACAAGGGGGATTCACCCCTCCACTTT. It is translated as CASSWDKGDSPLHF.

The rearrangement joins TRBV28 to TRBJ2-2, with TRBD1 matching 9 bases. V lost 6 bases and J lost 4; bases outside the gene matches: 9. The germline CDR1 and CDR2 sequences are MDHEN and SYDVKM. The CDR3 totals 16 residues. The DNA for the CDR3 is TGTGCCAGCAGGGGATCGGGACAGGGTTTCACCGGGGAGCTGTTTTTT. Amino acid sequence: CASRGSGQGFTGELFF.

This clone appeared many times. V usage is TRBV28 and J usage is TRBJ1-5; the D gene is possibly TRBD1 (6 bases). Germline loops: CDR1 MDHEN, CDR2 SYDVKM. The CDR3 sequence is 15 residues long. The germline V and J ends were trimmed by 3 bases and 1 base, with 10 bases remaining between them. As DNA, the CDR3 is TGTGCCAGCAGTTTCGGGGGGCAAAGCAATCAGCCCCAGCATTTT. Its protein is CASSFGGQSNQPQHF.

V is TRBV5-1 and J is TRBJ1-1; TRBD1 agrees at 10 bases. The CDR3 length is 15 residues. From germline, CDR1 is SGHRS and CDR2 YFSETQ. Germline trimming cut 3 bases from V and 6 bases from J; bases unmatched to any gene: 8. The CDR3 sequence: CASSSGTGAGAEAFF. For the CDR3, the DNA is TGCGCCAGCAGCTCGGGGACAGGGGCGGGCGCTGAAGCTTTCTTT. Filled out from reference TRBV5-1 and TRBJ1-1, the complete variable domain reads KAGVTQTPRYLIKTRGQQVTLSCSPISGHRSVSWYQQTPGQGLQFLFEYFSETQRNKGNFPGRFSGRQFSNSRSEMNVSTLELGDSALYLCASSSGTGAGAEAFFGQGTRLTVV.

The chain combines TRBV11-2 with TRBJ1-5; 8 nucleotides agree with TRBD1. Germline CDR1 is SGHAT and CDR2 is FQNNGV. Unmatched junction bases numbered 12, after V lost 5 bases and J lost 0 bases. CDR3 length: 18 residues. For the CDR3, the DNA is TGTGCCAGCAGCATTCAACCAACAGGGGGAAATAGCAATCAGCCCCAGCATTTT. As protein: CASSIQPTGGNSNQPQHF.

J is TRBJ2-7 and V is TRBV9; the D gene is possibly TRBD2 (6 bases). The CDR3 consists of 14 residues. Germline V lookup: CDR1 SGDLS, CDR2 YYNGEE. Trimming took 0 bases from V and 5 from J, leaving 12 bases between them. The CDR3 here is CASSVALRENEQYF. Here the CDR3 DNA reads TGTGCCAGCAGCGTAGCTCTTCGGGAGAACGAGCAGTACTTC. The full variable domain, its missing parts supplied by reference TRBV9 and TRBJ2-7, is DSGVTQTPKHLITATGQRVTLRCSPRSGDLSVYWYQQSLDQGLQFLIQYYNGEERAKGNILERFSAQQFPDLHSELNLSSLELGDSALYFCASSVALRENEQYFGPGTRLTVT.

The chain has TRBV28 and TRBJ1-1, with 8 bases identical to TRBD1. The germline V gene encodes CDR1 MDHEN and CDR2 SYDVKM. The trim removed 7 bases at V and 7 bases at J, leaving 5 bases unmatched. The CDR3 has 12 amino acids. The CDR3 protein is CASNDRGGEAFF. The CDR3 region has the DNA TGTGCCAGCAACGACAGGGGCGGTGAAGCTTTCTTT. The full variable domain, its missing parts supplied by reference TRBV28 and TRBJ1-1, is DVKVTQSSRYLVKRTGEKVFLECVQDMDHENMFWYRQDPGLGLRLIYFSYDVKMKEKGDIPEGYSVSREKKERFSLILESASTNQTSMYLCASNDRGGEAFFGQGTRLTVV.

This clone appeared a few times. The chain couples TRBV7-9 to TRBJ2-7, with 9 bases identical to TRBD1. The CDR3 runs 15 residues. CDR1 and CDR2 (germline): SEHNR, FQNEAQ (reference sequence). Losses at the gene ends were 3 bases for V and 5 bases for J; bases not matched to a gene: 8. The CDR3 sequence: CASSFSLDRGDEQYF. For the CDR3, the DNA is TGTGCCAGCAGCTTTAGTTTGGACAGGGGCGACGAGCAGTACTTC. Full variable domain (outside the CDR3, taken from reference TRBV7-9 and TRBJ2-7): DTGVSQNPRHKITKRGQNVTFRCDPISEHNRLYWYRQTLGQGPEFLTYFQNEAQLEKSRLLSDRFSAERPKGSFSTLEIQRTEQGDSAMYLCASSFSLDRGDEQYFGPGTRLTVT.

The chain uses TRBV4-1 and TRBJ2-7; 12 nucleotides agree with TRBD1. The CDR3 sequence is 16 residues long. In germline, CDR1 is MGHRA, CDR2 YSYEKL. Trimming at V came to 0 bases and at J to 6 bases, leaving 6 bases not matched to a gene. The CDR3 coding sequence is TGCGCCAGCAGCCAAGATAGCGGGACAGGGGGCTCCGAGCAGTACTTC. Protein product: CASSQDSGTGGSEQYF.

CDR3 in DNA: TGTGCCAGCAGCGAAACGGACTCTACCTACGAGCAGTACTTC. This gives the protein CASSETDSTYEQYF. V and J are TRBV4-2 and TRBJ2-7; TRBD2 is a possible D gene (5 bases). Germline lookup yields CDR1 LGHNA and CDR2 YNFKEQ. Trimming left V 5 bases short and J 2 bases short, with 13 bases between. This CDR3 has 14 residues.

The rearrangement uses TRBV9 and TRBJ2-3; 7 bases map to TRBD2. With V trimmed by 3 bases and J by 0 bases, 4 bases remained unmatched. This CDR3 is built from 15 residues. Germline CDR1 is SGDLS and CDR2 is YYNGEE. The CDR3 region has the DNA TGTGCCAGCAGCGGCGGGACTACTAGCACAGATACGCAGTATTTT. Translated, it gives CASSGGTTSTDTQYF. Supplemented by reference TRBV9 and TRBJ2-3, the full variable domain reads DSGVTQTPKHLITATGQRVTLRCSPRSGDLSVYWYQQSLDQGLQFLIQYYNGEERAKGNILERFSAQQFPDLHSELNLSSLELGDSALYFCASSGGTTSTDTQYFGPGTRLTVL.

CDR3 loop: CASSLWTSGMSSYNEQFF. In nucleotides, the CDR3 is TGTGCCAGCAGCCTTTGGACTAGCGGGATGAGCTCCTACAATGAGCAGTTCTTC. This chain joins TRBV3-1 (or the pseudogene TRBV3-2) and TRBJ2-1, with 12 bases that match TRBD2. This CDR3 region has 18 residues. Germline assignment: CDR1 LGHDT and CDR2 YNNKEL (reference sequence). With 4 bases clipped from V and 0 bases from J, the junction kept 7 bases outside the gene matches.

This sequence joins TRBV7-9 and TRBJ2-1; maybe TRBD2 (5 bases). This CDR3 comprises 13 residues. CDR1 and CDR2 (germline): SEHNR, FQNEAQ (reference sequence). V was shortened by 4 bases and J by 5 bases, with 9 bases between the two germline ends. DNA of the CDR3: TGTGCCAGCAGCTATACAGCGGACAATGAGCAGTTCTTC. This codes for CASSYTADNEQFF.